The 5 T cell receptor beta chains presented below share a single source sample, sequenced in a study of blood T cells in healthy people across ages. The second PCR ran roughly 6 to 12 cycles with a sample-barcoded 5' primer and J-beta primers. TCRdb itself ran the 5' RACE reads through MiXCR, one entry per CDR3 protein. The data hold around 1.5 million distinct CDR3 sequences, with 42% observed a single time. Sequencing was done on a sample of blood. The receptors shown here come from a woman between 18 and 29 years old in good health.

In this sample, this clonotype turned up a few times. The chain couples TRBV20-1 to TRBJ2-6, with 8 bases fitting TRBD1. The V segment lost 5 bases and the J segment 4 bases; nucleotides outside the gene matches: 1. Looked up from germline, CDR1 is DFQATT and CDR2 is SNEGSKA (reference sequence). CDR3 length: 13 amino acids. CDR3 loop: CSAQGAGANVLTF. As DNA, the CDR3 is TGCAGTGCTCAGGGGGCCGGGGCCAACGTCCTGACTTTC.

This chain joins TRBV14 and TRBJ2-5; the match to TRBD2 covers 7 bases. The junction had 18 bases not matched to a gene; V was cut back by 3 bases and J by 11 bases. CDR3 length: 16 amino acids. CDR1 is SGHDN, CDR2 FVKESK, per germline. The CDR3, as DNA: TGTGCCAGCAGCCAGGCTGGGAGCGGGATGGTCAATGAGCAGTACTTC. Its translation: CASSQAGSGMVNEQYF.

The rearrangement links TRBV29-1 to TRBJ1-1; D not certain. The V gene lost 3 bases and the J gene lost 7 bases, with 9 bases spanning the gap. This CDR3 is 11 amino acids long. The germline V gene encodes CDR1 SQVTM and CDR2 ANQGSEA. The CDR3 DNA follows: TGCAGCGTTGACGTTATAGGTGAAGCTTTCTTT. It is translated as CSVDVIGEAFF.

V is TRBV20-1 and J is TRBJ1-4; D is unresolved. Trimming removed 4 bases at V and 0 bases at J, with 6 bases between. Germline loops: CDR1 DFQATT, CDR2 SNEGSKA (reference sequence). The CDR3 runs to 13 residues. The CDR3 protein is CSATQPTNEKLFF. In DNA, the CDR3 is TGCAGTGCTACCCAGCCAACTAATGAAAAACTGTTTTTT.

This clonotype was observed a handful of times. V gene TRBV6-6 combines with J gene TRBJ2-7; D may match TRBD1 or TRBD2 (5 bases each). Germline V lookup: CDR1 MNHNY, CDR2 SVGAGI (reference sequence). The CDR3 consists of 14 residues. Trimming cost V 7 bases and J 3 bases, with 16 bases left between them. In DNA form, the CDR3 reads TGTGCCAGCACTGGCCGGGACGCAGGCTACGAGCAGTACTTC. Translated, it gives CASTGRDAGYEQYF.